The source of this T cell receptor beta chain is a study of T cell responses to AZD1222 COVID-19 vaccine. Study outcomes and limitations: Per reports, nearly half of all spike-specific TCRs target regions that are unmutated in variants. The donors showed a predominance of white British ancestry and of females, with possible underestimation of clonal diversity. In all cases, repertoires were sampled only after the peak T cell response. Spike-spanning, vaccine-associated CD4 TCRs were dominant at 160-218 and 743-854.

Trimming cost V 6 bases and J 5 bases, with 20 bases left between them. Germline values: CDR1 SGHVS, CDR2 FQNEAQ. This CDR3 spans 16 amino acids. TCRdb's copy holds only in-frame clones and misses some; the assay was immunoSEQ multiplex PCR. The table lists 150,000 to 200,000 clones, about 91% of them singletons. For this clone: What it binds is unknown.

The sample consisted of peripheral blood, taken 28 days after the second AZD1222 dose. The clonotype originates from an adult who received the AZD1222 COVID-19 vaccine. V gene TRBV7-8 combines with J gene TRBJ2-1, with D perhaps matching TRBD1 or TRBD2 (5 bases each). The CDR3 DNA reads TGTGCCAGCAGAAAAGAGGGGTTCAGGGCCAACAATGAGCAGTTCTTC. Translated: CASRKEGFRANNEQFF.